The 26 T cell receptor beta chains in this list originate from one sample, sequenced in a study of CD8+CD57+ T cells in acquired aplastic anemia. All sequencing subjects had displayed CD8+CD57+ cell expansion on flow cytometry. The study profiled TCR beta VDJ and CDR3 using genomic DNA as template. MiXCR, run by TCRdb on the reads, gives a single entry per CDR3 protein. This sample has 90,000 to 150,000 distinct CDR3 sequences; 55% to 70% occur once, and the top ten carry 29%. Input material: sorted CD4+, CD8+, or CD8+CD57+ T cells (not recorded which) from PBMCs. These receptors were obtained from a human donor with aplastic anemia.

This clonotype was observed a handful of times. Given a much more abundant clone one base away, this may be a read error. This CDR3 is CSVEVYNEQFF. DNA for the CDR3: TGCAGCGTTGAGGTCTACAATGAGCAGTTCTTC. The rearrangement links TRBV29-1 to TRBJ2-1; D unresolved. V dropped 3 bases and J dropped 3 bases, with 3 bases sitting between them. The CDR3 covers 11 residues. Germline V lookup: CDR1 SQVTM, CDR2 ANQGSEA.

This clonotype was found many times. The genes are TRBV20-1 and TRBJ2-1; the match to TRBD2 covers 7 bases. Germline V gene lookup returns CDR1 DFQATT and CDR2 SNEGSKA (reference sequence). After removal of 8 bases from V and 0 bases from J, the junction contained 4 bases not matched to a gene. This CDR3 has 13 residues. The CDR3 sequence is CSLGGGSYNEQFF. DNA for the CDR3: TGCAGTCTGGGCGGGGGCTCCTACAATGAGCAGTTCTTC.

The chain employs TRBV24-1 and TRBJ2-5, with 7 bases aligning to TRBD1. Trimming removed 2 bases from V and 0 bases from J; junction bases left unmatched: 2. This CDR3 comprises 15 residues. CDR1 is KGHDR and CDR2 is SFDVKD in the germline V gene. The CDR3 sequence: CATSDWDSNQETQYF. The DNA of the CDR3 is TGTGCCACCAGTGATTGGGACAGCAACCAAGAGACCCAGTACTTC.

This chain joins TRBV5-1 and TRBJ2-5, with a tentative D call TRBD2 (5 bases). Germline lookup yields CDR1 SGHRS and CDR2 YFSETQ. The CDR3 loop spans 16 amino acids. V lost 1 base and J 0 bases, leaving 13 bases between the germline ends. The CDR3 DNA sequence: TGCGCCAGCAGCTTGAGGCTAGCCGGTGACCAAGAGACCCAGTACTTC. Its protein is CASSLRLAGDQETQYF.

This clonotype was picked up a small number of times. CDR3 nucleotides: TGTGCCACTACAGGGGGCGGTTGGAATTCACCCCTCCACTTT. Its protein is CATTGGGWNSPLHF. The rearrangement links TRBV25-1 to TRBJ1-6; the match to TRBD1 covers 9 bases. V was clipped by 10 bases and J by 7 bases; unmatched bases: 8. Germline-derived CDR1 and CDR2 are MGHDK and SYGVNS. The CDR3 contains 14 residues.

The chain combines TRBV29-1 with TRBJ2-7; TRBD1 agrees at 9 bases. Germline assignment: CDR1 SQVTM and CDR2 ANQGSEA. The CDR3 has 13 residues. V lost 5 bases to trimming and J lost 4 bases; unmatched junction nucleotides: 6. The CDR3 DNA reads TGCAGCGTTTCGATGGACAGGGGATACGAGCAGTACTTC. Protein sequence: CSVSMDRGYEQYF.

The chain has TRBV19 and TRBJ1-1; D is perhaps TRBD1 (5 bases). V was cut by 7 bases and J by 2 bases, with 17 bases left in between. Per the germline V gene, CDR1 is LNHDA and CDR2 is SQIVND (reference sequence). This CDR3 spans 15 amino acids. The CDR3 loop is CASIQGWGLNTEAFF. Here the CDR3 DNA reads TGTGCCAGTATCCAGGGTTGGGGACTTAACACTGAAGCTTTCTTT.

A word on this clonotype: This may stem from a read error, because a much larger clone lies one nucleotide away. The chain carries TRBV4-3 and TRBJ1-2; the D gene is possibly TRBD1 (5 bases). The germline gives CDR1 LGHNA, CDR2 YSLEER. The CDR3 loop spans 17 amino acids. CDR3 loop: CGSSQAFPNRDRHGYTF. As DNA, the CDR3 is TGCGGCAGCAGCCAAGCATTCCCAAACCGGGACCGACATGGCTACACCTTC.

The count of this clonotype is one. This chain connects TRBV12-3 or TRBV12-4 to TRBJ2-6; D is unclear. There are 15 residues in the CDR3. V was trimmed by 2 bases and J by 2 bases, leaving 7 bases between them. The CDR3 coding sequence is TGTGCCAGCAGTTTAATGGGGACTGGGGCCAACGTCCTGACTTTC. Protein: CASSLMGTGANVLTF.

Points on this clonotype: The CDR3 end shows no conserved phenylalanine or tryptophan, and so a read error is likely. V usage is TRBV5-1 and J usage is TRBJ2-5, with TRBD2 identical over 8 bases. CDR3 length: 14 residues. Germline V gene sequence: CDR1 SGHRS, CDR2 YFSETQ. With V trimmed by 0 bases and J by 5 bases, 3 bases remained unmatched. The CDR3 coding sequence is TGCGCCAGCAGCTTGGATAGCGGGGAGGAGACCCAGTACTAC. The encoded protein is CASSLDSGEETQYY.

This clonotype was counted once. Lacking the conserved final phenylalanine or tryptophan, this CDR3 likely reflects a read error. The genes are TRBV13 and TRBJ2-2; 9 positions agree with TRBD2. Germline V lookup: CDR1 PRHDT, CDR2 FYEKMQ (reference sequence). This CDR3 spans 18 amino acids. V shed 5 bases, J shed 5 bases, and the junction held 15 bases outside the gene matches. CDR3 sequence reads: CASSVPRAGGLYTGELFL. The CDR3 region has the DNA TGTGCCAGCAGCGTCCCCCGGGCGGGGGGGCTATATACCGGGGAGCTGTTTCTT.

The V call is TRBV2, the J call TRBJ1-2; no reliable D call. This CDR3 spans 11 amino acids. The germline CDR1 and CDR2 sequences are SNHLY and FYNNEI. Deletions cut 7 bases from V and 7 bases from J, with 10 bases between. The CDR3 reads CASTESRGYTF. As DNA, the CDR3 is TGTGCCAGCACGGAGAGTCGTGGCTACACCTTC.

There are many counts of this clonotype. The V gene is TRBV24-1, the J gene TRBJ1-5; TRBD1 is a possible D gene (6 bases). The V and J ends lost 4 bases and 0 bases respectively, with 12 bases between them. In germline, CDR1 is KGHDR, CDR2 SFDVKD. CDR3 length: 16 amino acids. This CDR3 reads CATSDKTGYSNQPQHF. The DNA for the CDR3 is TGTGCCACCAGTGACAAGACAGGATATAGCAATCAGCCCCAGCATTTT.

With respect to this clonotype: The junction departs from germline at one end; a sequencing error may be responsible. The rearrangement uses TRBV19 and TRBJ2-7; perhaps D is TRBD1 or TRBD2 (5 bases each). This CDR3 contains 14 residues. CDR1 LNHDA and CDR2 SQIVND come from the germline V gene (reference sequence). This chain's CDR3 is CASSIGTGNYEQCF. The CDR3 region has the DNA TGTGCCAGTAGTATCGGGACCGGTAACTACGAGCAGTGCTTC.

In its sample, this clonotype was seen many times. This rearrangement joins TRBV20-1 to TRBJ2-1, with 7 bases lining up with TRBD1. Germline CDR1 DFQATT, CDR2 SNEGSKA (reference sequence). This CDR3 region has 17 residues. Trimming removed 7 bases from V and 4 bases from J; junction bases left unmatched: 19. DNA for the CDR3: TGCAGTGATATCCCTCTAGGGGGCCCCCACGATTACAATGAGCAGTTCTTC. Translating gives CSDIPLGGPHDYNEQFF.

The V gene is TRBV12-3 or TRBV12-4, the J gene TRBJ1-4; 8 nucleotides match TRBD1. With 5 bases clipped from V and 5 bases from J, the junction kept 7 bases outside the gene matches. CDR3 length: 15 residues. The CDR3 loop reads CASSNDRGLNEKLFF. CDR3 nucleotides: TGTGCCAGCAGTAACGACAGGGGATTAAATGAAAAACTGTTTTTT.

This clonotype has at least ten counts. V gene TRBV15 combines with J gene TRBJ2-7, with D possibly matching TRBD2 (7 bases). Germline V gene sequence: CDR1 LNHNV, CDR2 YYDKDF (reference sequence). CDR3 size: 16 residues. The V gene lost 0 bases and the J gene lost 7 bases, with 19 bases spanning the gap. The CDR3 DNA sequence: TGTGCCACCAGCAGAGATCAAGGTGGGGGGGGCTGGGAGCAGTACTTC. This sequence encodes CATSRDQGGGGWEQYF.

This clonotype was seen only once. The chain recombines TRBV2 with TRBJ1-6, with 8 bases aligning to TRBD1. The CDR3 is 14 residues long. Looked up from germline, CDR1 is SNHLY and CDR2 is FYNNEI. Losses at the gene ends were 4 bases for V and 6 bases for J; bases not matched to a gene: 2. CDR3 nucleotides: TGTGCCAGCAGTGGGACAGGGACTAATTCACCCCTCCACTTT. Protein product: CASSGTGTNSPLHF.

The chain uses TRBV20-1 and TRBJ1-4; D uncertain. This CDR3 is 12 amino acids long. V lost 2 bases, J lost 8 bases, and 9 bases lay in between. Germline loops: CDR1 DFQATT, CDR2 SNEGSKA (reference sequence). The CDR3 spells CSARLSGEKLFF. Here the CDR3 DNA reads TGCAGTGCTAGACTTTCGGGAGAAAAACTGTTTTTT.

The gene calls are TRBV20-1 and TRBJ2-5; no clear D gene. Germline V CDR1 and CDR2: DFQATT, SNEGSKA (reference sequence). The CDR3 totals 14 residues. The V end lost 0 bases, the J end lost 1 base, and 9 bases lay between the germline ends. The CDR3 nucleotides are TGCAGTGCTAGAGATGGTACAGCCCAAGAGACCCAGTACTTC. This codes for CSARDGTAQETQYF.

This clonotype was seen only once. CDR3 protein: CASSFRENTEAFF. The CDR3 nucleotides read TGTGCCAGCAGTTTCAGGGAGAACACTGAAGCTTTCTTT. The rearrangement uses TRBV12-3 or TRBV12-4 and TRBJ1-1, with D possibly matching TRBD1 (5 bases). This CDR3 has 13 amino acids. The V end lost 3 bases, the J end lost 1 base, and 6 bases lay between the germline ends.

This clonotype was seen a few times. V is TRBV29-1 and J is TRBJ1-2, with a possible D match to TRBD1 (6 bases). The CDR3 is made up of 13 amino acids. CDR1 and CDR2 (germline): SQVTM, ANQGSEA. V lost 8 bases and J 8 bases, leaving 21 bases between the germline ends. The DNA for the CDR3 is TGCAGCACCCCCCAACAGGGATCGGAGGGCTACACCTTC. Its translation: CSTPQQGSEGYTF.

This clonotype was seen repeatedly, ten times or more. The chain links TRBV28 to TRBJ1-5, with a possible D match to TRBD1 (6 bases). The CDR3 runs to 15 residues. Germline V gene lookup returns CDR1 MDHEN and CDR2 SYDVKM. V shed 3 bases and J shed 2 bases, with 11 bases lying between them. CDR3 DNA sequence: TGTGCCAGCAGTTTTGACAGGTGGGGCAATCAGCCCCAGCATTTT. Translation gives CASSFDRWGNQPQHF.

This chain links TRBV7-8 with TRBJ2-1; weak D call: TRBD2 (6 bases). CDR1 is SGHVS and CDR2 is FQNEAQ in the germline V gene. The CDR3 extends over 13 amino acids. The V end was cut by 3 bases, the J end by 7 bases, with 10 bases between. The CDR3 nucleotides read TGTGCCAGCAGCTTGGGACTGGTGAATGAGCAGTTCTTC. It is translated as CASSLGLVNEQFF.

The chain combines TRBV7-3 with TRBJ1-1, with D maybe TRBD1 (6 bases). V was trimmed by 1 base and J by 7 bases, leaving 19 bases between them. The CDR3 contains 16 residues. Germline V gene sequence: CDR1 SGHTA, CDR2 FQGTGA. CDR3 region: CASSLSPVRGQGEAFF. CDR3 in DNA: TGTGCCAGCAGCTTAAGTCCGGTGCGGGGGCAGGGTGAAGCTTTCTTT.

The chain is built from TRBV20-1 and TRBJ2-3; a weak D match, TRBD2 (6 bases). This CDR3 is built from 12 residues. Per the germline V gene, CDR1 is DFQATT and CDR2 is SNEGSKA (reference sequence). V lost 6 bases, J lost 3 bases, and 10 bases lay in between. For the CDR3, the DNA is TGCAGTGCCGAGACTAGGACAGATACGCAGTATTTT. As protein: CSAETRTDTQYF.